These T cell receptor beta chains were read from a single sample in a study of memory CD4+ T cells and cytomegalovirus serostatus. TCRdb's copy holds only in-frame clones and misses some; the assay was immunoSEQ multiplex PCR. The repertoire includes over 60,000 clones, 82% of them detected once, and over 0.7% sits in the top ten. The sample was memory CD4+ T cells from blood. The receptors originated from an adult in good health and CMV-seronegative. Both conserved end residues are part of each CDR3. Fields, in order: D gene, V gene, clone size, J gene, CDR3 protein, CDR3 DNA. A D gene is named only where the DNA matches it firmly. For some rows the clone size is stated as once, few or many, or as a class when expanded; others skip it.

TRBD1	TRBV5-4	NA	TRBJ1-4	CASSSRDSLNEKLFF	TGTGCCAGCAGCTCCCGGGACAGCCTTAATGAAAAACTGTTTTTT
TRBD2	TRBV6-8	NA	TRBJ2-1	CASSRTSLSYNEQFF	TGTGCCAGCAGCCGGACTAGCCTCTCCTACAATGAGCAGTTCTTC
TRBD1	TRBV27	NA	TRBJ1-2	CASSGRDRGGKNYGYTF	TGTGCCAGCAGTGGTCGGGACAGGGGAGGCAAGAACTATGGCTACACCTTC
TRBD2	TRBV7-3	NA	TRBJ2-3	CASSPGLAGSTDTQYF	TGTGCCAGCAGCCCAGGACTAGCGGGGAGCACAGATACGCAGTATTTT
NA	TRBV6-6	few	TRBJ1-2	CASSYSRGNYGYTF	TGTGCCAGCAGTTACTCTAGGGGTAACTATGGCTACACCTTC
NA	TRBV5-1	NA	TRBJ2-6	CASSPVPGGSGANVLTF	TGCGCCAGCAGCCCAGTCCCAGGTGGAAGTGGGGCCAACGTCCTGACTTTC
TRBD1	TRBV6-6	few	TRBJ2-2	CASRTGAGELFF	TGTGCCAGCAGGACAGGGGCCGGGGAGCTGTTTTTT
NA	TRBV30	NA	TRBJ2-3	CAWSTLSGRRADTQYF	TGTGCCTGGAGTACCCTCAGCGGCCGCCGGGCAGATACGCAGTATTTT
NA	TRBV19	NA	TRBJ1-2	CASSQDTSRHGYTF	TGTGCCAGTAGCCAGGACACTTCAAGGCATGGCTACACCTTC
NA	TRBV6-1	NA	TRBJ2-7	CASSEGYGASRYEQYF	TGTGCCAGCAGTGAAGGGTATGGGGCTTCCCGCTACGAGCAGTACTTC
TRBD1	TRBV2	once	TRBJ1-2	CASTFEGQGATNYGYTF	TGTGCCAGCACCTTTGAGGGACAGGGGGCTACTAACTATGGCTACACCTTC
NA	TRBV20-1	NA	TRBJ1-4	CSADLGEKLFF	TGCAGTGCCGACCTGGGGGAAAAACTGTTTTTT
NA	TRBV18	NA	TRBJ1-1	CASSPRDTEAFF	TGTGCCAGCTCACCCAGAGACACTGAAGCTTTCTTT
TRBD1	TRBV14	NA	TRBJ2-5	CASSKSGQGETQYF	TGTGCCAGCAGTAAATCTGGACAGGGTGAGACCCAGTACTTC
NA	TRBV5-6	medium-sized	TRBJ2-5	CASSSRLGGPQYF	TGTGCCAGCAGCTCCCGACTTGGGGGCCCCCAGTACTTC
TRBD2	TRBV28	few	TRBJ2-2	CASSLGGLDTGELFF	TGTGCCAGCAGTTTGGGGGGACTAGACACCGGGGAGCTGTTTTTT
NA	TRBV18	NA	TRBJ2-7	CASSPRQSGQSSYEQYF	TGTGCCAGCTCACCACGACAATCCGGACAGAGCTCCTACGAGCAGTACTTC
TRBD2	TRBV30	NA	TRBJ2-5	CAWSPGLAMETQYF	TGTGCCTGGAGTCCGGGACTAGCGATGGAGACCCAGTACTTC
NA	TRBV7-2	NA	TRBJ2-1	CASSPSILVGEQFF	TGTGCCAGCAGCCCGTCAATTTTAGTCGGTGAGCAGTTCTTC
TRBD1	TRBV9	NA	TRBJ2-1	CASSARQGTSSYNEQFF	TGTGCCAGCAGCGCCAGACAGGGGACGAGCTCCTACAATGAGCAGTTCTTC
NA	TRBV19	few	TRBJ1-1	CASSIDRVRGTEAFF	TGTGCCAGTAGTATAGATCGCGTACGGGGGACTGAAGCTTTCTTT
TRBD1	TRBV5-4	NA	TRBJ2-1	CASSLGAGGLDNEQFF	TGTGCCAGCAGCTTGGGAGCAGGGGGCTTGGACAATGAGCAGTTCTTC
NA	TRBV21-1	NA	TRBJ2-5	CASIPRTDRGKETQYF	TGTGCCAGCATTCCCAGGACGGACAGGGGAAAGGAGACCCAGTACTTC
TRBD1	TRBV5-5	NA	TRBJ2-5	CASRLGPLTRGQETQYF	TGTGCCAGCAGATTAGGCCCCTTGACCAGGGGGCAGGAGACCCAGTACTTC
NA	TRBV7-2	NA	TRBJ2-1	CASSDLGARRQFF	TGTGCCAGCAGCGACCTCGGGGCCCGACGGCAGTTCTTC
NA	TRBV5-1	NA	TRBJ1-5	CASSLAPAGGTGNQPQHF	TGCGCCAGCAGCTTGGCCCCGGCGGGGGGAACGGGCAATCAGCCCCAGCATTTT
NA	TRBV28	NA	TRBJ1-3	CASSLTPGSGNTIYF	TGTGCCAGCAGTTTAACCCCGGGCTCTGGAAACACCATATATTTT